These T cell receptor beta chains were read from a single sample in a study of blood T cell repertoires in COVID-19. Libraries were prepared by immunoSEQ multiplex PCR; TCRdb keeps only in-frame clonotypes and omits some of them. The sample consists of about 310,000 clones, under 90% of them appearing once. Sequenced: PBMCs or T cells enriched from blood (not recorded which). These TCRs come from a woman in her twenties or thirties who had recovered from COVID-19. The CDR3 runs from the conserved cysteine through the conserved F or W. A D gene is named only where the DNA matches it firmly. The listing skips clone size in some rows; elsewhere it reads once, few, many or a size class.

CDR3aa: CASSQWGQGNLDTQYF; CDR3nt: TGTGCCAGCAGCCAATGGGGACAGGGGAATCTCGATACGCAGTATTTT; abundance: -; len: 16; d_gene: TRBD1; j_gene: TRBJ2-3; v_gene: TRBV4-2
CDR3aa: CASSLLAGPSYEQYF; CDR3nt: TGTGCCAGCAGTTTGCTCGCGGGGCCGTCCTACGAGCAGTACTTC; abundance: -; len: 15; d_gene: -; j_gene: TRBJ2-7; v_gene: TRBV6-5
CDR3aa: CASSGFFGTGMTDTQYF; CDR3nt: TGCGCCAGCAGCGGTTTTTTTGGGACAGGGATGACAGATACGCAGTATTTT; abundance: -; len: 17; d_gene: TRBD1; j_gene: TRBJ2-3; v_gene: TRBV5-1
CDR3aa: CASSLNRGRSHNEQFF; CDR3nt: TGTGCCAGCAGCCTTAACCGGGGGAGGTCCCACAATGAGCAGTTCTTC; abundance: -; len: 16; d_gene: -; j_gene: TRBJ2-1; v_gene: TRBV11-2
CDR3aa: CASSLVGVTEAFF; CDR3nt: TGTGCCAGCAGCTTAGTCGGGGTCACTGAAGCTTTCTTT; abundance: once; len: 13; d_gene: -; j_gene: TRBJ1-1; v_gene: TRBV7-6
CDR3aa: CASSARGSGSTYEQYF; CDR3nt: TGCGCCAGCAGCGCGAGGGGTAGCGGGAGCACCTACGAGCAGTACTTC; abundance: -; len: 16; d_gene: TRBD2; j_gene: TRBJ2-7; v_gene: TRBV5-1
CDR3aa: CASSLTGGYDYEQYF; CDR3nt: TGTGCCAGCAGTTTGACAGGGGGGTACGACTACGAGCAGTACTTC; abundance: -; len: 15; d_gene: TRBD1; j_gene: TRBJ2-7; v_gene: TRBV6-5
CDR3aa: CSAIGPGRNILDSMNTEAFF; CDR3nt: TGCAGCGCTATCGGCCCGGGGAGGAACATCCTCGACTCCATGAACACTGAAGCTTTCTTT; abundance: -; len: 20; d_gene: -; j_gene: TRBJ1-1; v_gene: TRBV29-1
CDR3aa: CASSYSIGQGGEKLFF; CDR3nt: TGTGCCAGCAGTTACTCGATTGGTCAGGGCGGTGAAAAACTGTTTTTT; abundance: few; len: 16; d_gene: -; j_gene: TRBJ1-4; v_gene: TRBV6-5
CDR3aa: CASSVVTSGVEQFF; CDR3nt: TGTGCCAGCAGCGTAGTCACTAGCGGAGTTGAGCAGTTCTTC; abundance: -; len: 14; d_gene: TRBD2; j_gene: TRBJ2-1; v_gene: TRBV9
CDR3aa: CASGGQGWYEQYF; CDR3nt: TGTGCCAGCGGGGGACAGGGGTGGTACGAGCAGTACTTC; abundance: -; len: 13; d_gene: TRBD1; j_gene: TRBJ2-7; v_gene: TRBV25-1
CDR3aa: CASSIPRGEPAGAYEQYF; CDR3nt: TGTGCCAGTAGTATCCCCCGCGGGGAGCCCGCCGGCGCTTACGAGCAGTACTTC; abundance: -; len: 18; d_gene: -; j_gene: TRBJ2-7; v_gene: TRBV19
CDR3aa: CASRLGGSGLNEQFF; CDR3nt: TGCGCCAGCAGATTGGGTGGTAGCGGTCTCAATGAGCAGTTCTTC; abundance: -; len: 15; d_gene: -; j_gene: TRBJ2-1; v_gene: TRBV5-1
CDR3aa: CASTTRQLSISNTGELFF; CDR3nt: TGCGCCAGCACAACCCGACAGCTAAGTATATCGAACACCGGGGAGCTGTTTTTT; abundance: -; len: 18; d_gene: -; j_gene: TRBJ2-2; v_gene: TRBV5-1
CDR3aa: CASSSPYRGGGYTF; CDR3nt: TGTGCCAGCAGCTCACCATACAGGGGTGGTGGCTACACCTTC; abundance: few; len: 14; d_gene: TRBD1; j_gene: TRBJ1-2; v_gene: TRBV7-2
CDR3aa: CASSQETGDGYTF; CDR3nt: TGCGCCAGCAGCCAAGAGACGGGGGATGGCTACACCTTC; abundance: -; len: 13; d_gene: -; j_gene: TRBJ1-2; v_gene: TRBV4-1
CDR3aa: CASSQYTGGNQPQHF; CDR3nt: TGTGCCAGCAGCCAGTATACAGGGGGCAATCAGCCCCAGCATTTT; abundance: -; len: 15; d_gene: TRBD1; j_gene: TRBJ1-5; v_gene: TRBV7-9
CDR3aa: CATSRDRAGSNEQFF; CDR3nt: TGTGCCACCAGCAGAGACCGTGCGGGGTCCAATGAGCAGTTCTTC; abundance: -; len: 15; d_gene: -; j_gene: TRBJ2-1; v_gene: TRBV15
CDR3aa: CASSLLSTALYEQYF; CDR3nt: TGTGCCAGCAGCTTATTATCTACAGCCCTCTACGAGCAGTACTTC; abundance: -; len: 15; d_gene: -; j_gene: TRBJ2-7; v_gene: TRBV11-2
CDR3aa: CASSPGVPSNTEAFF; CDR3nt: TGTGCCAGTAGCCCAGGGGTCCCTTCTAACACTGAAGCTTTCTTT; abundance: -; len: 15; d_gene: -; j_gene: TRBJ1-1; v_gene: TRBV19
CDR3aa: CASSQDTSGVYEQYF; CDR3nt: TGCGCCAGCAGCCAAGACACCTCGGGAGTGTACGAGCAGTACTTC; abundance: -; len: 15; d_gene: -; j_gene: TRBJ2-7; v_gene: TRBV4-3
CDR3aa: CASSFSVAFADTQYF; CDR3nt: TGTGCCAGCAGCTTTAGTGTAGCTTTCGCAGATACGCAGTATTTT; abundance: -; len: 15; d_gene: -; j_gene: TRBJ2-3; v_gene: TRBV7-9
CDR3aa: CASSGQGKVTQYF; CDR3nt: TGCGCCAGCAGTGGTCAGGGGAAGGTGACCCAGTACTTC; abundance: -; len: 13; d_gene: -; j_gene: TRBJ2-5; v_gene: TRBV10-1
CDR3aa: CASSALAGGSTDTQYF; CDR3nt: TGTGCCAGCAGCGCCCTAGCGGGAGGCAGCACAGATACGCAGTATTTT; abundance: -; len: 16; d_gene: TRBD2; j_gene: TRBJ2-3; v_gene: TRBV9
CDR3aa: CASSLALYGGGSYNEQFF; CDR3nt: TGTGCCAGCAGCTTAGCATTATATGGCGGGGGTTCCTACAATGAGCAGTTCTTC; abundance: -; len: 18; d_gene: TRBD2; j_gene: TRBJ2-1; v_gene: TRBV7-2
CDR3aa: CASNIAGGRDGYTF; CDR3nt: TGTGCCAGCAACATCGCAGGAGGGCGCGATGGCTACACCTTC; abundance: -; len: 14; d_gene: -; j_gene: TRBJ1-2; v_gene: TRBV28
CDR3aa: CASTLDRGVGELFF; CDR3nt: TGTGCCAGCACTTTGGACAGGGGAGTCGGGGAGCTGTTTTTT; abundance: once; len: 14; d_gene: TRBD1; j_gene: TRBJ2-2; v_gene: TRBV6-5
CDR3aa: CASSLAAGAYEQYF; CDR3nt: TGTGCCAGCAGTTTGGCAGCGGGAGCCTACGAGCAGTACTTC; abundance: few; len: 14; d_gene: TRBD2; j_gene: TRBJ2-7; v_gene: TRBV28
CDR3aa: CASSPGPGTGVKTYEQYF; CDR3nt: TGCGCCAGCAGCCCCGGTCCCGGGACAGGGGTCAAAACCTACGAGCAGTACTTC; abundance: -; len: 18; d_gene: TRBD1; j_gene: TRBJ2-7; v_gene: TRBV5-1
CDR3aa: CASSLAGRRGRVHNEQFF; CDR3nt: TGTGCCAGCAGCTTAGCGGGTCGGCGCGGGAGGGTTCACAATGAGCAGTTCTTC; abundance: -; len: 18; d_gene: TRBD2; j_gene: TRBJ2-1; v_gene: TRBV7-9
CDR3aa: CASSFGDRLLGELFF; CDR3nt: TGTGCCAGCAGTTTTGGGGACAGGCTGCTCGGGGAACTGTTTTTT; abundance: -; len: 15; d_gene: TRBD1; j_gene: TRBJ1-4; v_gene: TRBV6-5
CDR3aa: CASSDRTSGRFGEQFF; CDR3nt: TGTGCCAGCAGCGACCGGACTAGCGGGAGGTTTGGTGAGCAGTTCTTC; abundance: -; len: 16; d_gene: TRBD2; j_gene: TRBJ2-1; v_gene: TRBV7-2
CDR3aa: CASSLDRGSNQPQHF; CDR3nt: TGTGCCAGCAGCTTAGACAGGGGGTCCAATCAGCCCCAGCATTTT; abundance: -; len: 15; d_gene: TRBD1; j_gene: TRBJ1-5; v_gene: TRBV11-2
CDR3aa: CASSELAGGNNEQFF; CDR3nt: TGCGCCAGCAGTGAACTAGCGGGAGGCAACAATGAGCAGTTCTTC; abundance: -; len: 15; d_gene: TRBD2; j_gene: TRBJ2-1; v_gene: TRBV10-1
CDR3aa: CASSPYRGQGDEQYF; CDR3nt: TGTGCCAGCTCACCATACCGAGGACAGGGGGACGAGCAGTACTTC; abundance: -; len: 15; d_gene: TRBD1; j_gene: TRBJ2-7; v_gene: TRBV18
CDR3aa: CASSPGTSVGDTQYF; CDR3nt: TGCGCCAGCAGCCCCGGGACTAGCGTCGGTGATACGCAGTATTTT; abundance: -; len: 15; d_gene: TRBD2; j_gene: TRBJ2-3; v_gene: TRBV5-1
CDR3aa: CASSLSTNYGYTF; CDR3nt: TGCGCCAGCAGCCTCTCGACAAACTATGGCTACACCTTC; abundance: few; len: 13; d_gene: -; j_gene: TRBJ1-2; v_gene: TRBV4-3
CDR3aa: CASSEPWTSVHNEQFF; CDR3nt: TGTGCCAGCAGTGAACCCTGGACTAGCGTACACAATGAGCAGTTCTTC; abundance: few; len: 16; d_gene: TRBD2; j_gene: TRBJ2-1; v_gene: TRBV6-1
CDR3aa: CATSDLGQGPDTQYF; CDR3nt: TGTGCCACCAGTGATTTGGGACAGGGCCCAGATACGCAGTATTTT; abundance: few; len: 15; d_gene: TRBD1; j_gene: TRBJ2-3; v_gene: TRBV24-1
CDR3aa: CASSRTGGYEQFF; CDR3nt: TGTGCCAGCAGCCGTACAGGGGGCTATGAGCAGTTCTTC; abundance: -; len: 13; d_gene: TRBD1; j_gene: TRBJ2-1; v_gene: TRBV7-2
CDR3aa: CASSSLGLAETAKNIQYF; CDR3nt: TGTGCCAGCAGCTCGCTGGGACTAGCGGAAACAGCCAAAAACATTCAGTACTTC; abundance: once; len: 18; d_gene: TRBD2; j_gene: TRBJ2-4; v_gene: TRBV5-5
CDR3aa: CASSPGPAGGIYEQFF; CDR3nt: TGCGCCAGCAGCCCCGGGCCAGCGGGAGGGATATATGAGCAGTTCTTC; abundance: -; len: 16; d_gene: TRBD2; j_gene: TRBJ2-1; v_gene: TRBV5-1
CDR3aa: CASRQEITDTQYF; CDR3nt: TGTGCCAGCAGACAGGAAATCACAGATACGCAGTATTTT; abundance: -; len: 13; d_gene: -; j_gene: TRBJ2-3; v_gene: TRBV2
CDR3aa: CASSPGGTNTGELFF; CDR3nt: TGTGCCAGCTCACCGGGCGGGACGAACACCGGGGAGCTGTTTTTT; abundance: -; len: 15; d_gene: -; j_gene: TRBJ2-2; v_gene: TRBV18
CDR3aa: CASSLRGSYEQYF; CDR3nt: TGTGCCAGCAGTCTAAGGGGATCCTACGAGCAGTACTTC; abundance: -; len: 13; d_gene: -; j_gene: TRBJ2-7; v_gene: TRBV27
CDR3aa: CASSLSHPGRAFYEQYF; CDR3nt: TGTGCCAGCAGCTTATCACATCCGGGCAGGGCCTTCTACGAGCAGTACTTC; abundance: -; len: 17; d_gene: -; j_gene: TRBJ2-7; v_gene: TRBV7-2
CDR3aa: CASSLVWTGKVEAFF; CDR3nt: TGTGCCAGCAGCTTAGTTTGGACAGGGAAGGTTGAAGCTTTCTTT; abundance: -; len: 15; d_gene: TRBD1; j_gene: TRBJ1-1; v_gene: TRBV7-2
CDR3aa: CSASDPGHVLQPQHF; CDR3nt: TGCAGTGCTAGTGACCCAGGCCACGTACTTCAGCCCCAGCATTTT; abundance: -; len: 15; d_gene: -; j_gene: TRBJ1-5; v_gene: TRBV20-1
CDR3aa: CASAVYEQYF; CDR3nt: TGTGCCAGCGCGGTCTACGAGCAGTACTTC; abundance: -; len: 10; d_gene: -; j_gene: TRBJ2-7; v_gene: TRBV6-5
CDR3aa: CASSLEAPPGDTIYF; CDR3nt: TGTGCCAGCAGCTTAGAAGCACCGCCCGGGGACACCATATATTTT; abundance: -; len: 15; d_gene: -; j_gene: TRBJ1-3; v_gene: TRBV7-2
CDR3aa: CASSLKFAGYQPQHF; CDR3nt: TGTGCCAGCAGTTTAAAGTTTGCAGGGTATCAGCCCCAGCATTTT; abundance: -; len: 15; d_gene: -; j_gene: TRBJ1-5; v_gene: TRBV28
CDR3aa: CSAMIVQGQPREPQHF; CDR3nt: TGCAGCGCCATGATAGTACAGGGTCAGCCTCGGGAGCCCCAGCATTTT; abundance: -; len: 16; d_gene: -; j_gene: TRBJ1-5; v_gene: TRBV29-1